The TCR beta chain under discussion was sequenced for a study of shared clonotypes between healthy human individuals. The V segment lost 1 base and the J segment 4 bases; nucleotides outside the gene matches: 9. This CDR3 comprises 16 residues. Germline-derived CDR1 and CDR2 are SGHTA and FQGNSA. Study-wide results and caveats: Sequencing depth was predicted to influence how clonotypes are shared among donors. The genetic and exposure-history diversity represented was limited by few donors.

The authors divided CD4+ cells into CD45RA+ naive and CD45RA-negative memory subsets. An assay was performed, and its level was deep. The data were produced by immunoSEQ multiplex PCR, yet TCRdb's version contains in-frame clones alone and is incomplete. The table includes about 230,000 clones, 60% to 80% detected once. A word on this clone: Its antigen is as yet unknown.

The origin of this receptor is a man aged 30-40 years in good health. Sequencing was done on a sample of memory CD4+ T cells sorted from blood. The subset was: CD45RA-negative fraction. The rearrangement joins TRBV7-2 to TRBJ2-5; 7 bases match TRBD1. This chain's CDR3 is CASSLVGQVRRETQYF. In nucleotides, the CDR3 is TGTGCCAGCAGCTTAGTTGGACAGGTTCGCCGAGAGACCCAGTACTTC. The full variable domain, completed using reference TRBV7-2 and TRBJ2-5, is GAGVSQSPSNKVTEKGKDVELRCDPISGHTALYWYRQSLGQGLEFLIYFQGNSAPDKSGLPSDRFSAERTGGSVSTLTIQRTQQEDSAVYLCASSLVGQVRRETQYFGPGTRLLVL.